The TCR beta chain described here comes from a study of T cells after yellow fever vaccination. TCRdb reprocessed the 5' RACE reads via MiXCR and lists one record per CDR3 protein. The table records roughly 400,000 distinct CDR3 sequences, 18% of them present only once. J lost 9 bases, V lost 8 bases, and 15 bases had no gene match. CDR1 is SGHAT and CDR2 is FQDESV in the germline V gene (reference sequence). This CDR3 is built from 15 residues. This clonotype was sampled from a man between 18 and 35 years old who received the YFV17D yellow fever vaccine. Sequenced here: PBMCs, sampled before the yellow fever booster vaccination. The V call is TRBV11-1, the J call TRBJ2-3; 9 nucleotides align to TRBD2. CDR3 sequence (DNA): TGTGCCAGCGCTGGATTGGCGGGGGGGTCAGGGACGCAGTATTTT. Translation: CASAGLAGGSGTQYF.